This T cell receptor (beta chain) was found in a study of blood T cell repertoires in COVID-19. Background on the study: The United States, Italy and Spain provided the acute and convalescent COVID-19 samples. Nucleic acid was either cDNA or gDNA, and it came from T cells, B-cell-depleted T cells, or PBMCs.

From germline, CDR1 is SQVTM and CDR2 ANQGSEA. With V trimmed by 4 bases and J by 8 bases, 4 bases remained unmatched. CDR3 size: 13 residues. Original analysis: Researchers report that nucleated cell counts were estimated from reference gene primer amplification. Profiled with immunoSEQ multiplex PCR; TCRdb holds only in-frame clones, not every one. V, J and clone size derive from that table, while D and trimming were established from the DNA sequence. The data hold 45,000 to 55,000 clones, with almost 80% observed a single time. Enrolled through a virtual design, the participants were between 18 and 89 years of age and came from roughly 22 US areas.

The specimen was PBMCs or T cells enriched from blood (not recorded which). This clonotype was obtained from a woman aged 50 to 65 with acute COVID-19. The V and J genes are TRBV29-1 and TRBJ1-6, with 8 bases lining up with TRBD1. CDR3 loop: CSVGTGWDSPLHF. CDR3 nucleotides: TGCAGCGTTGGGACAGGGTGGGATTCACCCCTCCACTTT.